Presented here are 28 T cell receptor beta chains from one specimen sequenced in a study of T cells after yellow fever vaccination. TCRdb analysed the 5' RACE reads with MiXCR anew, one entry per CDR3 protein. The profile shows around 600,000 distinct CDR3 sequences, approximately 13% of them singletons. The sample consisted of PBMCs, taken on the day of the yellow fever booster vaccination. The receptors originated from a man under 40 who received the YFV17D yellow fever vaccine.

This clonotype was seen more than once but under ten times. The genes are TRBV19 and TRBJ1-1, with a tentative D call TRBD1 (5 bases). In germline, CDR1 is LNHDA, CDR2 SQIVND (reference sequence). This CDR3 comprises 19 residues. V shed 3 bases and J shed 5 bases, with 28 bases lying between them. In DNA, the CDR3 is TGTGCCAGTAGTATGAGAACGGGGGGGAGCCTCTCGAGTGTAACTGAAGCTTTCTTT. Protein product: CASSMRTGGSLSSVTEAFF.

This clonotype showed up just a few times. The rearrangement links TRBV12-3 or TRBV12-4 to TRBJ1-5; no firm D call. The CDR3 runs to 15 residues. Trimming removed 4 bases at V and 0 bases at J, with 10 bases between. The CDR3 sequence: CASSSDVYSNQPQHF. The DNA of the CDR3 is TGTGCCAGCAGTTCAGACGTTTATAGCAATCAGCCCCAGCATTTT.

CDR3 sequence (DNA): TGTGCCAGCAGCTTTGTAGGCTCTGGGGCCAACGTCCTGACTTTC. It codes for CASSFVGSGANVLTF. V is TRBV7-9 and J is TRBJ2-6; D ambiguous. The CDR3 consists of 15 residues. Looked up from germline, CDR1 is SEHNR and CDR2 is FQNEAQ (reference sequence). Trimming removed 3 bases from V and 0 bases from J, with 6 bases in between. Full variable domain (outside the CDR3, taken from reference TRBV7-9 and TRBJ2-6): DTGVSQNPRHKITKRGQNVTFRCDPISEHNRLYWYRQTLGQGPEFLTYFQNEAQLEKSRLLSDRFSAERPKGSFSTLEIQRTEQGDSAMYLCASSFVGSGANVLTFGAGSRLTVL.

The chain couples TRBV5-5 to TRBJ2-7; weak D call: TRBD2 (6 bases). The CDR3 has 13 amino acids. V shed 5 bases and J shed 1 base, with 10 bases lying between them. Germline V lookup: CDR1 SGHKS, CDR2 YYEKEE (reference sequence). CDR3 sequence reads: CASREGRSYEQYF. As DNA, the CDR3 is TGTGCCAGCAGGGAGGGACGGTCCTACGAGCAGTACTTC.

Ten or more counts support this clonotype. The rearrangement joins TRBV21-1 to TRBJ2-7; the listed D gene, TRBD2, was not tested against the DNA. TRBV21-1 constitutes a pseudogene. This CDR3 is 14 amino acids long. The CDR3 spells CASSNRGISHEQYF. CDR3 nucleotides: TGTGCCAGCAGCAATAGAGGGATTTCCCACGAGCAGTACTTC.

The rearrangement uses TRBV30 and TRBJ2-2, with D hard to call. Germline assignment: CDR1 GTSNPN and CDR2 SVGIG (reference sequence). The CDR3 loop spans 16 amino acids. Trimming took 4 bases from V and 4 from J, leaving 19 bases between them. CDR3 sequence (DNA): TGTGCCTGGACGCACGGACCCGCTGCCCGCACCGGGGAGCTGTTTTTT. Translating gives CAWTHGPAARTGELFF. The whole variable domain, remainder taken from reference TRBV30 and TRBJ2-2, is SQTIHQWPATLVQPVGSPLSLECTVEGTSNPNLYWYRQAAGRGLQLLFYSVGIGQISSEVPQNLSASRPQDRQFILSSKKLLLSDSGFYLCAWTHGPAARTGELFFGEGSRLTVL.

V and J are TRBV6-2 or TRBV6-3 and TRBJ1-5, with D uncertain. This CDR3 has 16 amino acids. Trimming took off 2 bases at V and 9 bases at J, with 20 bases between the two ends. Germline CDR1 and CDR2: MNHEY and SVGEGT. The DNA of the CDR3 is TGTGCCAGCAGTTACGTTGAGACCACCTTAAGACGGCCCCAGCATTTT. Translation: CASSYVETTLRRPQHF.

This clonotype turned up a few times. This chain uses TRBV4-3 with TRBJ2-4; weak D call: TRBD2 (6 bases). This CDR3 spans 14 amino acids. Trimming took 1 base from V and 7 from J, leaving 11 bases between them. The germline V gene has CDR1 LGHNA and CDR2 YSLEER. The chain's CDR3 is CASSQVGRGNIQYF. The DNA of the CDR3 is TGCGCCAGCAGCCAAGTGGGCCGGGGGAACATTCAGTACTTC.

This chain links TRBV5-6 with TRBJ2-5; D perhaps matches TRBD1 (5 bases). V lost 4 bases to trimming and J lost 5 bases, with 18 bases between them. CDR3 size: 15 residues. CDR1 and CDR2 from the germline V gene are SGHDT and YYEEEE. As DNA, the CDR3 is TGTGCCAGCAGCCCTGATGTGTCAGGGTGGGAGACCCAGTACTTC. It encodes CASSPDVSGWETQYF.

The J gene is TRBJ2-3, the V gene TRBV12-3 or TRBV12-4, with 8 bases fitting TRBD2. The CDR3 totals 15 residues. J lost 4 bases, V lost 5 bases, and 8 bases had no gene match. The CDR3 here is CASSPGLVGADTQYF. For the CDR3, the DNA is TGTGCCAGCAGTCCGGGACTAGTTGGGGCAGATACGCAGTATTTT.

This clonotype has a count of ten or more. V and J are TRBV7-2 and TRBJ2-7, with 7 positions matching TRBD1. Germline V CDR1 and CDR2: SGHTA, FQGNSA. The CDR3 contains 13 residues. V dropped 6 bases and J dropped 3; count of bases not matched to a gene: 5. As DNA, the CDR3 is TGTGCCAGCAGTTCTTGGACAGGCTACGAGCAGTACTTC. Translation: CASSSWTGYEQYF.

This clonotype turned up a few times. The chain links TRBV20-1 to TRBJ2-2; 12 nucleotides match TRBD2. The length of the CDR3 is 14 residues. Germline V gene lookup returns CDR1 DFQATT and CDR2 SNEGSKA (reference sequence). V trimming: 7 bases; J trimming: 0 bases; junction bases outside the gene matches: 0. The CDR3 DNA sequence: TGCAGTGGGACTAGCGGGACGAACACCGGGGAGCTGTTTTTT. It is translated as CSGTSGTNTGELFF.

This clonotype was detected a few times. The rearrangement links TRBV6-1 to TRBJ1-5; 7 nucleotides match TRBD1. This CDR3 region has 14 residues. The V gene end was trimmed by 7 bases and the J gene end by 2 bases; junction bases not matched to a gene: 5. Germline CDR1 reads MNHNS; CDR2 reads SASEGT. In nucleotides, the CDR3 is TGTGCCAGCACCGACAGGGTCGGCAATCAGCCCCAGCATTTT. Amino acid sequence: CASTDRVGNQPQHF.

This clonotype was found a few times. J is TRBJ2-7 and V is TRBV12-3 or TRBV12-4; D is unresolved. The V end was cut by 3 bases, the J end by 5 bases, with 11 bases between. This CDR3 contains 13 residues. The DNA for the CDR3 is TGTGCCAGCAGTTTTGACTCCCCCAACGAGCAGTACTTC. Translated: CASSFDSPNEQYF.

The rearrangement uses TRBV7-2 and TRBJ1-6; D might be TRBD1 (6 bases). The CDR3 contains 15 residues. The V gene lost 2 bases and the J gene lost 9 bases, with 14 bases spanning the gap. CDR1 and CDR2 from the germline V gene are SGHTA and FQGNSA. CDR3 protein: CASSLTRGASSPLHF. The CDR3 DNA reads as TGTGCCAGCAGCTTAACACGGGGGGCTAGTTCACCCCTCCACTTT. Supplemented by reference TRBV7-2 and TRBJ1-6, the full variable domain reads GAGVSQSPSNKVTEKGKDVELRCDPISGHTALYWYRQSLGQGLEFLIYFQGNSAPDKSGLPSDRFSAERTGGSVSTLTIQRTQQEDSAVYLCASSLTRGASSPLHFGNGTRLTVT.

This clonotype was found a few times. The chain carries TRBV20-1 and TRBJ2-1; 7 positions agree with TRBD1. The V gene end was trimmed by 3 bases and the J gene end by 5 bases; junction bases not matched to a gene: 7. The CDR3 covers 14 residues. Germline V gives CDR1 DFQATT, CDR2 SNEGSKA (reference sequence). The CDR3: CSASDGTANNEQFF. The CDR3 DNA follows: TGCAGTGCTAGTGACGGGACAGCCAACAATGAGCAGTTCTTC.

The chain recombines TRBV25-1 with TRBJ2-5, with D possibly being TRBD2 (6 bases). The ends were cut back, 3 bases at V and 2 bases at J, with 10 bases in the middle. CDR3 size: 14 residues. Germline loops: CDR1 MGHDK, CDR2 SYGVNS. The CDR3: CASSDVRGQETQYF. The DNA for the CDR3 is TGTGCCAGCAGTGATGTACGGGGGCAAGAGACCCAGTACTTC.

The chain combines TRBV6-5 with TRBJ2-5, with no clear D. The CDR3 totals 14 residues. The germline V gene encodes CDR1 MNHEY and CDR2 SVGAGI. V was trimmed by 2 bases and J by 5 bases, leaving 12 bases between them. CDR3 region: CASSYTGRAETQYF. The CDR3 coding sequence is TGTGCCAGCAGTTACACTGGCCGGGCGGAGACCCAGTACTTC.

This clonotype has a handful of counts. The chain combines TRBV7-2 with TRBJ2-5, with D tentatively TRBD2 (6 bases). This CDR3 comprises 15 residues. Trimming took off 0 bases at V and 4 bases at J, with 12 bases between the two ends. Germline V gene data show CDR1 as SGHTA and CDR2 as FQGNSA. The CDR3 sequence: CASSLAAGIGETQYF. CDR3 sequence (DNA): TGTGCCAGCAGCTTAGCGGCGGGAATAGGAGAGACCCAGTACTTC.

The genes are TRBV3-1 and TRBJ2-1; 7 positions match TRBD2. The CDR3 has 16 residues. Trimming removed 4 bases from V and 7 bases from J; junction bases left unmatched: 13. Germline V CDR1 and CDR2: LGHDT, YNNKEL (reference sequence). The CDR3 loop is CASSRSEGWGGNEQFF. CDR3 nucleotides: TGTGCCAGCAGCCGGAGTGAGGGATGGGGGGGAAATGAGCAGTTCTTC.

This clonotype was found a few times. The rearrangement links TRBV12-3 or TRBV12-4 to TRBJ1-5; 9 bases are shared with TRBD1. CDR3 length: 15 amino acids. V lost 5 bases and J lost 6; bases outside the gene matches: 8. This CDR3 reads CASSIRQGGIQPQHF. CDR3 bases: TGTGCCAGCAGTATACGACAGGGGGGAATTCAGCCCCAGCATTTT.

The chain joins TRBV7-9 to TRBJ2-5; 13 bases align to TRBD2. The V and J ends lost 6 bases and 4 bases, in that order; junction bases with no gene match: 8. There are 16 residues in the CDR3. Germline V gene sequence: CDR1 SEHNR, CDR2 FQNEAQ (reference sequence). DNA for the CDR3: TGTGCCAGCAGACGGACTAGCGGGAGTTTTGGAGAGACCCAGTACTTC. It codes for CASRRTSGSFGETQYF.

This clonotype was found a few times. The V and J genes are TRBV7-9 and TRBJ2-2; D is undetermined. CDR3 length equals 13 residues. V was shortened by 6 bases and J by 7 bases, with 12 bases between the two germline ends. Germline V lookup: CDR1 SEHNR, CDR2 FQNEAQ (reference sequence). CDR3 residues: CASSSVRNGELFF. CDR3 nucleotide sequence: TGTGCCAGCAGTTCCGTAAGGAACGGGGAGCTGTTTTTT.

CDR3 DNA sequence: TGTGCCAGCACCACCGGGACAGGGGTTAGCAATCAGCCCCAGCATTTT. Amino acid sequence: CASTTGTGVSNQPQHF. The chain has TRBV6-2 or TRBV6-3 and TRBJ1-5, with 10 nucleotides matching TRBD1. The CDR3 consists of 16 residues. Looked up from germline, CDR1 is MNHEY and CDR2 is SVGEGT. V trimming: 7 bases; J trimming: 0 bases; junction bases outside the gene matches: 6.

The rearrangement joins TRBV6-1 to TRBJ1-5; TRBD1 agrees at 7 bases. The CDR3 runs to 15 residues. V gave up 6 bases and J gave up 5 bases; unmatched junction bases: 10. The V gene's germline CDR1 is MNHNS and CDR2 SASEGT. The CDR3 is CASSAYQGGHQPQHF. In DNA, the CDR3 is TGTGCCAGCAGCGCCTACCAGGGGGGCCATCAGCCCCAGCATTTT.

The table lists this clonotype with many counts. This sequence joins TRBV19 and TRBJ2-5; TRBD2 matches at 8 bases. Germline CDR1 is LNHDA and CDR2 is SQIVND (reference sequence). The CDR3 spans 14 residues. The V gene end was trimmed by 3 bases and the J gene end by 2 bases; junction bases not matched to a gene: 2. The CDR3 loop is CASSISGVQETQYF. The CDR3, as DNA: TGTGCCAGTAGTATTAGCGGGGTGCAAGAGACCCAGTACTTC.

This chain links TRBV9 with TRBJ2-5; 7 nucleotides match TRBD1. The germline gives CDR1 SGDLS, CDR2 YYNGEE. CDR3 size: 15 residues. V trimming: 3 bases; J trimming: 2 bases; junction bases outside the gene matches: 7. CDR3 in amino acids: CASSETGQLQETQYF. The DNA of the CDR3 is TGTGCCAGCAGCGAGACGGGACAGCTACAAGAGACCCAGTACTTC.

This clonotype was picked up one time. CDR3 in amino acids: CASRTGIRGYGYTF. Written as DNA, the CDR3 is TGTGCCAGCCGGACAGGGATCAGGGGCTATGGCTACACCTTC. This sequence joins TRBV28 and TRBJ1-2, with 8 bases aligning to TRBD1. V lost 8 bases to trimming and J lost 4 bases; unmatched junction nucleotides: 9. Germline V CDR1 and CDR2: MDHEN, SYDVKM. The CDR3 is 14 amino acids.